Described below is a single T cell receptor beta chain sequence and its context. Its antigen remains unknown. These data come from a study of beta chain features in type 1 diabetes. Whole-study results and caveats: Shorter TCRB CDR3s, moderately but significantly so, were found in Type 1 diabetes patients in all four CD4+ subsets.

Expressed TCRB transcripts were sequenced, since all the RNA that had been isolated was reverse transcribed. Libraries were prepared by immunoSEQ multiplex PCR; TCRdb keeps only in-frame clonotypes and omits some of them. The sample includes about 260,000 clones, roughly 20% of them seen just once. V lost 1 base, J lost 7 bases, and 28 bases lay in between. This CDR3 comprises 19 residues. CDR1 SGHTA and CDR2 FQGNSA come from the germline V gene. The sample taken for sequencing was naive CD4+ T cells from blood. The rearrangement joins TRBV7-2 to TRBJ2-5; possibly TRBD1 for D (7 bases). The TCR was taken from a woman aged 40-49 years with type 1 diabetes. The CDR3 protein is CASSLVGRDREAAEGTQYF. CDR3 DNA sequence: TGTGCCAGCAGCTTAGTCGGGAGAGACAGGGAGGCCGCGGAAGGGACCCAGTACTTC.